This T cell receptor beta chain was obtained from a study of cytomegalovirus exposure and HLA in healthy donors. About the study: An earlier analysis found some 100 million unique TCR beta sequences from about 190 million T cells.

With 60 Vbeta and 13 Jbeta primers, the PCR was carried out. As processed by the authors: A follow-up analysis tallied tens of millions of unique TCR beta chains, about 10 million shared. Sequencing used immunoSEQ multiplex PCR; TCRdb keeps in-frame clones, though not all of them. V and J calls and clone size are given by that table; D and trimming were obtained from the DNA. The sample carries around 210,000 clones, 65% to 80% recorded once. This clone was counted once. The clonotype was recovered from a man aged 50-60 years in good health and CMV-seronegative. What was sequenced was PBMCs.

The CDR3 loop reads CASSPRSGSTDTQYF. CDR3 nucleotides: TGTGCCAGCAGCCCTAGGAGCGGGAGTACAGATACGCAGTATTTT. The V call is TRBV11-3, the J call TRBJ2-3, with 8 bases that match TRBD2. CDR1 and CDR2 from the germline V gene are SGHNT and YENEEA. The ends lost 5 bases at V and 3 bases at J; junction bases unmatched: 7. This CDR3 is 15 amino acids long.